The rows below give T cell receptor beta chains drawn from one sample of a study of blood T cell repertoires in COVID-19. The protocol was immunoSEQ multiplex PCR, while the TCRdb copy is restricted to in-frame clones and leaves out a portion. The sample lists around 160,000 clones; 82% were seen once. The sequencing input was peripheral blood. The receptors originated from a human donor with acute or convalescent COVID-19. The donor label of this sample is uncertain. The CDR3 runs from the conserved cysteine through the conserved F or W. The D gene is left open where the match is weak. Some rows mark clone size as missing; the rest say once, few, many or name a class of expanded clone.

TRBJ1-6	TRBV6-5	-	-	CASSYFGGSGSPLHF	TGTGCCAGCAGTTACTTCGGCGGAAGTGGGTCACCCCTCCACTTT
TRBJ1-4	TRBV4-3	-	TRBD1	CASSQDWGQGEKLFF	TGCGCCAGCAGCCAAGATTGGGGACAGGGTGAAAAACTGTTTTTT
TRBJ1-2	TRBV5-6	-	-	CASSRIGSYDYGYTF	TGTGCCAGCAGCCGGATCGGGAGTTATGACTATGGCTACACCTTC
TRBJ2-3	TRBV6-5	once	TRBD1	CASWAQYRGDTQYF	TGTGCCAGCTGGGCCCAATACAGGGGAGATACGCAGTATTTT
TRBJ1-1	TRBV9	-	-	CASSVAGNTEAFF	TGTGCCAGCAGCGTAGCGGGGAACACTGAAGCTTTCTTT
TRBJ2-3	TRBV5-1	-	TRBD2	CASSLGTSGGSDTQYF	TGCGCCAGCAGCTTAGGGACTAGCGGGGGTAGTGATACGCAGTATTTT
TRBJ1-1	TRBV6-6	-	-	CASSPGTLGHQAFF	TGTGCCAGCAGCCCCGGGACTCTTGGGCATCAAGCTTTCTTT
TRBJ1-2	TRBV7-2	-	-	CASSLFGEGDGYTF	TGTGCCAGCAGCTTATTCGGGGAGGGGGATGGCTACACCTTC
TRBJ2-2	TRBV11-2	-	TRBD2	CASSMRLAGNTGELFF	TGTGCCAGCAGCATGAGACTAGCGGGGAACACCGGGGAGCTGTTTTTT
TRBJ2-7	TRBV6-5	-	TRBD2	CASSYSSGGAYEQYF	TGTGCCAGCAGTTACTCCTCCGGGGGGGCCTACGAGCAGTACTTC
TRBJ1-4	TRBV3-1/TRBV3-2	-	-	CASSQRGGDEKLFF	TGTGCCAGCAGCCAAAGGGGAGGAGATGAAAAACTGTTTTTT
TRBJ2-7	TRBV7-2	-	TRBD1	CASSPGQGRGEQYF	TGTGCCAGCAGCCCGGGACAGGGAAGGGGCGAGCAGTACTTC
TRBJ2-7	TRBV29-1	-	TRBD2	CSVYLTSGVSYEQYF	TGCAGCGTTTACTTGACTAGCGGGGTATCCTACGAGCAGTACTTC
TRBJ2-3	TRBV28	-	TRBD1	CASSLTGQEKYF	TGTGCCAGCAGTCTGACGGGACAGGAGAAGTATTTT
TRBJ1-5	TRBV25-1	once	-	CASSKLRPQHF	TGTGCCAGCAGTAAACTTAGGCCCCAGCATTTT
TRBJ1-2	TRBV21-1	-	-	CASLVRGFGPYGYTF	TGTGCCAGCTTGGTCCGGGGGTTCGGGCCATATGGCTACACCTTC
TRBJ2-7	TRBV6-6	-	-	CACAETFYEQYF	TGTGCCTGCGCGGAGACTTTTTACGAGCAGTACTTC
TRBJ1-4	TRBV28	-	-	CASSLGPGAAKLFF	TGTGCCAGCAGTTTAGGCCCAGGGGCGGCAAAACTGTTTTTT
TRBJ1-1	TRBV19	-	-	CASSIAGGINTEAFF	TGTGCCAGTAGTATAGCGGGAGGGATTAACACTGAAGCTTTCTTT
TRBJ1-1	TRBV18	-	TRBD1	CASSADRANTEAFF	TGTGCCAGCTCAGCGGACAGGGCAAACACTGAAGCTTTCTTT
TRBJ2-2	TRBV12-5	-	-	CASGLRVRGTGELFF	TGTGCTAGTGGTTTAAGGGTTAGGGGGACCGGGGAGCTGTTTTTT
TRBJ2-3	TRBV3-1/TRBV3-2	-	-	CASSLDDRTGTDTQYF	TGTGCCAGCAGTTTAGACGACAGGACTGGCACAGATACGCAGTATTTT
TRBJ2-6	TRBV7-3	-	-	CASTPGSGANVLTF	TGTGCCAGCACTCCAGGGTCTGGGGCCAACGTCCTGACTTTC
TRBJ1-2	TRBV7-3	-	-	CASSLRGGDSGYGYTF	TGTGCCAGCAGCTTAAGAGGCGGAGACAGTGGCTATGGCTACACCTTC
TRBJ1-4	TRBV24-1	-	TRBD1	CATRPSPWRDRGFELFF	TGTGCCACCAGACCGAGCCCGTGGAGGGACAGGGGATTCGAACTGTTTTTT
TRBJ2-4	TRBV7-2	-	TRBD1	CASRTTGALAKNIQYF	TGTGCCAGCAGGACCACAGGGGCTCTAGCCAAAAACATTCAGTACTTC
TRBJ2-1	TRBV7-2	-	-	CASSLVGPRVSNEQFF	TGTGCCAGCAGCTTAGTAGGGCCCAGGGTAAGCAATGAGCAGTTCTTC
TRBJ2-2	TRBV7-3	-	TRBD2	CASSLGLAGAAGELFF	TGTGCCAGCAGCTTGGGACTAGCGGGTGCTGCCGGGGAGCTGTTTTTT
TRBJ1-2	TRBV7-9	-	TRBD1	CASSMTGGVYGYTF	TGTGCCAGCAGCATGACAGGGGGGGTCTATGGCTACACCTTC